A single sample is the source of the 29 T cell receptor beta chains below, sequenced in a study of T-cell memory formation after mild COVID-19 (dated by TCRdb to the early 2020s). Libraries were built with 5' RACE. Sequencing relied on an Illumina NovaSeq 6000. TCRdb's own reprocessing of the public reads used fastp at Q25 and MiXCR and kept productive beta chains. All rows with the same CDR3 protein become a single entry with the most common DNA and genes. The sample has 200,000 to 250,000 distinct CDR3 sequences on record, approximately 9% of them singletons. Approximately 20% of the sample goes to the ten largest clones. The sample consisted of PBMCs or a T cell subset sorted from them (not recorded which). These receptors all stem from a man aged 18 to 35 who had mild COVID-19 (a few samples of this study predate the infection). The sample titles of this study are shuffled in the database, so cell type and time point are left out; the donor was told from shared clones.

The rearrangement links TRBV19 to TRBJ2-5; TRBD1 aligns across 9 bases. Germline V gene lookup returns CDR1 LNHDA and CDR2 SQIVND (reference sequence). The CDR3 sequence is 15 residues long. V lost 5 bases and J lost 6; bases outside the gene matches: 10. CDR3 nucleotide sequence: TGTGCCAGTAGTCCAGGACAGGGGACGGTACAGACCCAGTACTTC. Protein product: CASSPGQGTVQTQYF.

This clonotype was counted ten times or more. The gene calls are TRBV4-2 and TRBJ2-3; D gene uncertain. CDR1 is LGHNA and CDR2 is YNFKEQ in the germline V gene. Between the trimmed V and J ends, which lost 0 bases and 4 bases, there was a span of 11 bases. This CDR3 has 15 residues. The CDR3 nucleotides read TGTGCCAGCAGCCAAGATGCCAGTGTGGCAGATACGCAGTATTTT. Protein: CASSQDASVADTQYF.

This clonotype was found many times. This chain uses TRBV29-1 with TRBJ2-3; D is undetermined. Trimming took 4 bases from V and 2 from J, leaving 7 bases between them. The CDR3 sequence is 12 residues long. Germline CDR1 SQVTM, CDR2 ANQGSEA. Here the CDR3 DNA reads TGCAGCGTTGCCCCAAACACAGATACGCAGTATTTT. It yields the protein CSVAPNTDTQYF.

This clonotype was observed a few times. This chain uses TRBV6-5 with TRBJ1-2; 11 bases align to TRBD1. Trimming at V came to 6 bases and at J to 5 bases, leaving 8 bases not matched to a gene. CDR1 is MNHEY, CDR2 SVGAGI, per germline. CDR3 length equals 15 residues. The CDR3 reads CASRAPGTGGYGYTF. The DNA of the CDR3 is TGTGCCAGCAGAGCGCCCGGGACAGGGGGTTATGGCTACACCTTC.

The chain has TRBV7-3 and TRBJ1-1; perhaps TRBD1 as D (5 bases). V shed 5 bases and J shed 0 bases, with 19 bases lying between them. Germline V lookup: CDR1 SGHTA, CDR2 FQGTGA. CDR3 length equals 17 residues. The CDR3: CASSPRGGTVMNTEAFF. DNA for the CDR3: TGTGCCAGCAGCCCCCGCGGAGGGACGGTTATGAACACTGAAGCTTTCTTT.

This clonotype was seen a few times. The V call is TRBV10-3, the J call TRBJ1-5; D remains unclear. Germline loops: CDR1 ENHRY, CDR2 SYGVKD. V lost 4 bases and J lost 0, with 7 bases in between. The CDR3 is 14 amino acids. The CDR3 DNA reads as TGTGCCATCAGTGGGGCCGGTAGCAATCAGCCCCAGCATTTT. It translates to CAISGAGSNQPQHF.

V and J are TRBV6-5 and TRBJ1-6; D gene uncertain. CDR1 MNHEY and CDR2 SVGAGI come from the germline V gene. V lost 2 bases and J lost 7, with 6 bases in between. The CDR3 loop spans 13 amino acids. The CDR3 sequence is CASSYGPNSPLHF. CDR3 DNA sequence: TGTGCCAGCAGTTACGGTCCGAATTCACCCCTCCACTTT.

This clonotype was observed a few times. The J gene is TRBJ2-7, the V gene TRBV28; 7 bases agree with TRBD1. Losses at the gene ends were 7 bases for V and 1 base for J; bases not matched to a gene: 4. The CDR3 is made up of 13 amino acids. Germline V lookup: CDR1 MDHEN, CDR2 SYDVKM. The CDR3 loop is CASNRQGSYEQYV. For the CDR3, the DNA is TGTGCCAGCAATCGACAGGGATCCTACGAGCAGTACGTC.

This clonotype has a handful of counts. This chain connects TRBV25-1 to TRBJ1-2; D is unclear. Germline lookup yields CDR1 MGHDK and CDR2 SYGVNS. The V end lost 4 bases, the J end lost 6 bases, and 9 bases lay between the germline ends. This CDR3 comprises 12 residues. Written as DNA, the CDR3 is TGTGCCAGCAGTGCTTCGTGGCATGGCTACACCTTC. Translating gives CASSASWHGYTF.

The chain has TRBV10-3 and TRBJ2-1; 12 positions agree with TRBD1. J lost 3 bases, V lost 6 bases, and 3 bases had no gene match. The CDR3 totals 15 residues. CDR1 is ENHRY and CDR2 is SYGVKD in the germline V gene. The CDR3 sequence: CAIRGTGGYYNEQFF. The CDR3 DNA reads TGTGCCATCAGGGGGACAGGGGGCTACTACAATGAGCAGTTCTTC.

This clonotype was seen many times. This chain joins TRBV20-1 and TRBJ2-2, with TRBD1 matching 11 bases. The length of the CDR3 is 17 residues. V shed 0 bases and J 4 bases; nucleotides not matched to a gene: 7. Germline CDR1 and CDR2: DFQATT and SNEGSKA (reference sequence). The CDR3 DNA reads as TGCAGTGCTAGAGATCCCGGACAGGGGGCCGGCACCGGGGAGCTGTTTTTT. Translating it yields CSARDPGQGAGTGELFF.

The chain recombines TRBV12-3 or TRBV12-4 with TRBJ2-7; no reliable D call. Trimming took 3 bases from V and 6 from J, leaving 9 bases between them. CDR3 length: 12 residues. This CDR3 is CASSFLKAEQYF. CDR3 nucleotides: TGTGCCAGCAGTTTCCTGAAGGCCGAGCAGTACTTC.

In this sample, this clonotype turned up many times. This sequence joins TRBV6-2 or TRBV6-3 and TRBJ1-5; D unresolved. Germline CDR1 and CDR2: MNHEY and SVGEGT. V was trimmed by 10 bases and J by 4 bases, leaving 11 bases between them. This CDR3 is built from 12 residues. DNA for the CDR3: TGTGCCACCCAAGGGAGAAATCAGCCCCAGCATTTT. Translation gives CATQGRNQPQHF.

The rearrangement joins TRBV19 to TRBJ2-1; the D gene is possibly TRBD2 (5 bases). The CDR3 has 13 amino acids. The V and J ends lost 11 bases and 5 bases respectively, with 16 bases between them. Germline V gene lookup returns CDR1 LNHDA and CDR2 SQIVND (reference sequence). The CDR3 region is CASTSGTNNEQFF. The DNA for the CDR3 is TGTGCCTCCACATCGGGAACCAACAATGAGCAGTTCTTC. Drawing the rest from reference TRBV19 and TRBJ2-1, the complete variable domain is DGGITQSPKYLFRKEGQNVTLSCEQNLNHDAMYWYRQDPGQGLRLIYYSQIVNDFQKGDIAEGYSVSREKKESFPLTVTSAQKNPTAFYLCASTSGTNNEQFFGPGTRLTVL.

This chain connects TRBV6-2 or TRBV6-3 to TRBJ1-2; 7 bases align to TRBD1. This CDR3 region has 15 residues. CDR1 is MNHEY and CDR2 is SVGEGT in the germline V gene. Trimming removed 8 bases from V and 4 bases from J; junction bases left unmatched: 13. This CDR3 reads CASLPFTGQLYGYTF. DNA of the CDR3: TGTGCCAGCTTGCCATTTACGGGACAGCTCTATGGCTACACCTTC.

The table lists this clonotype with a few counts. The chain employs TRBV7-2 and TRBJ1-4; the match to TRBD1 covers 7 bases. Germline CDR1 is SGHTA and CDR2 is FQGNSA. This CDR3 region has 14 residues. V lost 3 bases to trimming and J lost 6 bases; unmatched junction nucleotides: 4. The CDR3 is CASSFRQGDEKLFF. CDR3 sequence (DNA): TGTGCCAGCAGCTTTCGACAGGGTGATGAAAAACTGTTTTTT.

The CDR3 protein is CASSFGGGVGYEQYF. For the CDR3, the DNA is TGTGCCAGCAGCTTCGGAGGGGGCGTCGGGTACGAGCAGTACTTC. The chain is built from TRBV11-1 and TRBJ2-7, with a possible D match to TRBD1 (7 bases). V lost 3 bases to trimming and J lost 4 bases, with 16 bases between them. Germline lookup yields CDR1 SGHAT and CDR2 FQDESV (reference sequence). The CDR3 loop spans 15 amino acids.

In this sample, this clonotype turned up a few times. The chain uses TRBV7-9 and TRBJ2-2; the D gene is possibly TRBD1 (6 bases). Trimming took 3 bases from V and 6 from J, leaving 14 bases between them. Germline loops: CDR1 SEHNR, CDR2 FQNEAQ (reference sequence). The CDR3 loop spans 15 amino acids. DNA for the CDR3: TGTGCCAGCAGCTTCCCCCAGGGGAAGTCCGGGGAGCTGTTTTTT. This codes for CASSFPQGKSGELFF.

The chain has TRBV4-2 and TRBJ2-7; 12 nucleotides agree with TRBD1. V lost 2 bases to trimming and J lost 5 bases; unmatched junction nucleotides: 1. This CDR3 spans 14 amino acids. CDR1 is LGHNA, CDR2 YNFKEQ, per germline. CDR3 loop: CASSQRDRGHEQYF. Here the CDR3 DNA reads TGTGCCAGCAGCCAAAGGGACAGGGGGCACGAGCAGTACTTC.

This clonotype was picked up a small number of times. This chain links TRBV20-1 with TRBJ2-3; D uncertain. Trimming stripped 0 bases from V and 4 bases from J, with 5 bases between. This CDR3 spans 12 amino acids. Germline V gene lookup returns CDR1 DFQATT and CDR2 SNEGSKA (reference sequence). The DNA of the CDR3 is TGCAGTGCTAGAGATCTATCAGATACGCAGTATTTT. Translating gives CSARDLSDTQYF.

This chain links TRBV5-1 with TRBJ2-6; 9 positions match TRBD1. Germline lookup yields CDR1 SGHRS and CDR2 YFSETQ. The CDR3 contains 17 residues. V lost 3 bases to trimming and J lost 0 bases; unmatched junction nucleotides: 4. Here the CDR3 reads CASSSGQGSSGANVLTF. The CDR3 DNA reads TGCGCCAGCAGCTCGGGACAGGGTAGCTCTGGGGCCAACGTCCTGACTTTC.

The chain combines TRBV5-4 with TRBJ1-4, with a possible D match to TRBD1 (6 bases). V lost 3 bases and J 4 bases, leaving 13 bases between the germline ends. The CDR3 length is 15 residues. From germline, CDR1 is SGHNT and CDR2 YYREEE (reference sequence). This CDR3 reads CASSWAGQLNEKLFF. As DNA, the CDR3 is TGTGCCAGCAGCTGGGCCGGACAGCTTAATGAAAAACTGTTTTTT.

This clonotype was counted only a few times. The CDR3: CSAKGDRGNTDTQYF. The DNA of the CDR3 is TGCAGTGCTAAAGGGGACAGGGGTAATACAGATACGCAGTATTTT. V is TRBV20-1 and J is TRBJ2-3; 10 nucleotides line up with TRBD1. Germline V CDR1 and CDR2: DFQATT, SNEGSKA (reference sequence). V was clipped by 4 bases and J by 3 bases; unmatched bases: 7. The CDR3 is 15 amino acids.

The chain links TRBV6-5 to TRBJ1-6, with 11 bases fitting TRBD1. J lost 6 bases, V lost 5 bases, and 0 bases had no gene match. CDR3 length: 14 residues. In germline, CDR1 is MNHEY, CDR2 SVGAGI. CDR3 bases: TGTGCCAGCAGTGGGACAGGGGGTAATTCACCCCTCCACTTT. This encodes CASSGTGGNSPLHF.

This clonotype was seen more than once but under ten times. The CDR3 loop reads CASSQDRRDRVYPDTQYF. The CDR3 coding sequence is TGCGCCAGCAGCCAAGATCGCCGGGACAGGGTTTACCCAGATACGCAGTATTTT. J is TRBJ2-3 and V is TRBV4-3, with 9 bases fitting TRBD1. From germline, CDR1 is LGHNA and CDR2 YSLEER. Unmatched junction bases numbered 11, after V lost 0 bases and J lost 4 bases. This CDR3 is 18 amino acids long.

The chain couples TRBV12-3 or TRBV12-4 to TRBJ2-2, with TRBD2 matching over 8 bases. The ends lost 5 bases at V and 5 bases at J; junction bases unmatched: 13. The CDR3 loop spans 17 amino acids. The CDR3: CASSLRLLGGGTGELFF. CDR3 DNA: TGTGCCAGCAGTCTTCGCCTACTGGGCGGGGGGACCGGGGAGCTGTTTTTT.

This clonotype turned up a few times. The V and J genes are TRBV7-2 and TRBJ2-5, with TRBD2 as a possible D gene (6 bases). The CDR3 consists of 16 residues. Trimming removed 6 bases at V and 7 bases at J, with 24 bases between. Germline V gene sequence: CDR1 SGHTA, CDR2 FQGNSA. CDR3 loop: CASRMTRDSDVGTQYF. The CDR3 region has the DNA TGTGCCAGCAGGATGACTCGGGACTCCGACGTTGGGACCCAGTACTTC.

The rearrangement joins TRBV20-1 to TRBJ1-1; 9 nucleotides agree with TRBD1. V trimming: 3 bases; J trimming: 9 bases; junction bases outside the gene matches: 8. The CDR3 is 13 amino acids. Per germline, CDR1 DFQATT and CDR2 SNEGSKA (reference sequence). The CDR3 DNA is TGCAGTGCTAGCGGTATTACAGGGGGCAAAGCTTTCTTT. It yields the protein CSASGITGGKAFF.

This clonotype was found a few times. V is TRBV2 and J is TRBJ1-5, with D maybe TRBD1 (5 bases). Germline CDR1 SNHLY, CDR2 FYNNEI. Trimming cost V 6 bases and J 11 bases, with 23 bases left between them. There are 15 residues in the CDR3. CDR3 region: CASSDSRLGQEAQHF. DNA for the CDR3: TGTGCCAGCAGCGACAGTCGTCTGGGTCAAGAAGCCCAGCATTTT.